One sample yielded the 19 T cell receptor beta chains listed below, sequenced in a study of T-cell reconstitution after alpha-beta-depleted transplantation in children. Unique molecular identifiers were incorporated when the TCRbeta library was constructed. TCRdb passed the PCR reads through MiXCR, listing each CDR3 protein once. The table includes about 15,000 distinct CDR3 sequences, around 12% detected once. The sample consisted of PBMCs, mostly from graft donor cells, taken 180 days after TCRalphabeta/CD19-depleted stem cell transplant. Source of these receptors: a boy under three years old who had a stem cell transplant for Wiskott-Aldrich syndrome, so the T cells may come from the graft donor.

This clonotype appeared a few times. The genes are TRBV18 and TRBJ1-1; TRBD1 matches 8 bases. Germline assignment: CDR1 KGHSH and CDR2 LQKENI. The CDR3 is 14 residues long. V gave up 4 bases and J gave up 4 bases; unmatched junction bases: 5. The CDR3, as DNA: TGTGCCAGCTCACAAACAGGGGGAGTCACTGAAGCTTTCTTT. Amino acid sequence: CASSQTGGVTEAFF. The variable domain in full, completed from reference TRBV18 and TRBJ1-1, reads NAGVMQNPRHLVRRRGQEARLRCSPMKGHSHVYWYRQLPEEGLKFMVYLQKENIIDESGMPKERFSAEFPKEGPSILRIQQVVRGDSAAYFCASSQTGGVTEAFFGQGTRLTVV.

This clonotype was seen more than once but under ten times. This chain joins TRBV3-1 and TRBJ2-5; D remains ambiguous. V shed 6 bases and J shed 5 bases, with 16 bases lying between them. Germline V gene data show CDR1 as LGHDT and CDR2 as YNNKEL (reference sequence). The CDR3 runs to 14 residues. This CDR3 reads CASSPPVARETQYF. The CDR3 bases are TGTGCCAGCAGTCCCCCAGTCGCAAGGGAGACCCAGTACTTC.

There are a few counts of this clonotype. The chain has TRBV27 and TRBJ2-2, with unresolved D. The CDR3 runs to 14 residues. The V end lost 2 bases, the J end lost 6 bases, and 10 bases lay between the germline ends. Germline CDR1 and CDR2: MNHEY and SMNVEV (reference sequence). CDR3 sequence: CASSLSRAAGELFF. Written as DNA, the CDR3 is TGTGCCAGCAGTTTAAGTAGGGCAGCCGGGGAGCTGTTTTTT.

This clonotype was seen repeatedly, ten times or more. The rearrangement joins TRBV11-3 to TRBJ1-2; D is ambiguous. Per the germline V gene, CDR1 is SGHNT and CDR2 is YENEEA. V lost 0 bases to trimming and J lost 7 bases, with 15 bases between them. There are 15 residues in the CDR3. The CDR3 loop is CASSLDPGDIGGYTF. The CDR3 nucleotides read TGTGCCAGCAGCTTAGATCCTGGGGATATCGGTGGCTACACCTTC. Combining the CDR3 with reference TRBV11-3 and TRBJ1-2 gives the whole variable domain EAGVVQSPRYKIIEKKQPVAFWCNPISGHNTLYWYLQNLGQGPELLIRYENEEAVDDSQLPKDRFSAERLKGVDSTLKIQPAELGDSAVYLCASSLDPGDIGGYTFGSGTRLTVV.

This clonotype was detected ten times or more. The V call is TRBV10-3, the J call TRBJ2-1, with D possibly being TRBD2 (6 bases). The ends were cut back, 1 base at V and 6 bases at J, with 16 bases in the middle. The CDR3 extends over 16 amino acids. Looked up from germline, CDR1 is ENHRY and CDR2 is SYGVKD. DNA of the CDR3: TGTGCCATCAGTGAGTTTTCGGGACTCTCAAGCAATGAGCAGTTCTTC. Its protein product is CAISEFSGLSSNEQFF.

This clonotype has at least ten counts. The chain carries TRBV5-1 and TRBJ2-7, with a possible D match to TRBD2 (5 bases). This CDR3 has 15 residues. V lost 1 base, J lost 2 bases, and 13 bases lay in between. Germline lookup yields CDR1 SGHRS and CDR2 YFSETQ. The CDR3 nucleotides are TGCGCCAGCAGCTTGCGGGCGGGTATACCCTACGAGCAGTACTTC. Translating it yields CASSLRAGIPYEQYF.

A single count supports this clonotype. A much larger clone is a single base away; this may be a read error. The gene calls are TRBV7-9 and TRBJ1-5, with D perhaps TRBD1 (6 bases). This CDR3 is 16 amino acids long. Germline CDR1 SEHNR, CDR2 FQNEAQ (reference sequence). V was cut by 4 bases and J by 2 bases, with 15 bases left in between. DNA for the CDR3: TGTGCCAGCAGCTACACCACAGGGATCGGCAATCAGCCCCAGCATTTT. Residues: CASSYTTGIGNQPQHF.

This clonotype was detected ten times or more. The rearrangement joins TRBV7-8 to TRBJ2-5, with unresolved D. The CDR3 is 14 residues long. CDR1 is SGHVS and CDR2 is FQNEAQ in the germline V gene. Trimming took 3 bases from V and 2 from J, leaving 10 bases between them. For the CDR3, the DNA is TGTGCCAGCAGCTTGACGGAACTTCAAGAGACCCAGTACTTC. This sequence encodes CASSLTELQETQYF.

This clonotype was detected a few times. The chain links TRBV19 to TRBJ2-2; 7 nucleotides agree with TRBD1. V gave up 4 bases and J gave up 2 bases; unmatched junction bases: 7. The V gene's germline CDR1 is LNHDA and CDR2 SQIVND (reference sequence). The CDR3 covers 16 residues. The CDR3 is CASSTQTGSNTGELFF. In DNA form, the CDR3 reads TGTGCCAGTAGTACCCAGACAGGGTCAAACACCGGGGAGCTGTTTTTT.

In this sample, this clonotype turned up a few times. This chain connects TRBV7-8 to TRBJ2-7, with TRBD1 matching over 11 bases. V shed 3 bases, J shed 5 bases, and the junction held 6 bases outside the gene matches. This CDR3 comprises 15 residues. Germline-derived CDR1 and CDR2 are SGHVS and FQNEAQ. The CDR3, as DNA: TGTGCCAGCAGCTTTGATACGGGACAGGGGGACGAGCAGTACTTC. This encodes CASSFDTGQGDEQYF.

The chain is built from TRBV30 and TRBJ1-5; perhaps TRBD1 as D (6 bases). Trimming took 1 base from V and 4 from J, leaving 8 bases between them. CDR1 is GTSNPN and CDR2 is SVGIG in the germline V gene (reference sequence). This CDR3 spans 13 amino acids. The DNA of the CDR3 is TGTGCCTGGAGTGGACAGGATAATCAGCCCCAGCATTTT. It specifies CAWSGQDNQPQHF.

The chain is built from TRBV7-2 and TRBJ2-1; tentative D call: TRBD2 (6 bases). The CDR3 is 15 residues long. Germline-derived CDR1 and CDR2 are SGHTA and FQGNSA. Trimming pared 4 bases from V and 4 bases from J, leaving 14 bases between. CDR3 region: CASSSGAPSYNEQFF. In DNA, the CDR3 is TGTGCCAGCAGCTCGGGAGCTCCTTCTTACAATGAGCAGTTCTTC. Drawing the rest from reference TRBV7-2 and TRBJ2-1, the complete variable domain is GAGVSQSPSNKVTEKGKDVELRCDPISGHTALYWYRQSLGQGLEFLIYFQGNSAPDKSGLPSDRFSAERTGGSVSTLTIQRTQQEDSAVYLCASSSGAPSYNEQFFGPGTRLTVL.

The chain recombines TRBV5-4 with TRBJ2-7; tentatively, D is TRBD1 (5 bases). CDR1 is SGHNT and CDR2 is YYREEE in the germline V gene (reference sequence). There are 14 residues in the CDR3. V was shortened by 9 bases and J by 1 base, with 17 bases between the two germline ends. Here the CDR3 DNA reads TGTGCCATGAGCTTGGGGCACGGTTCCTACGAGCAGTACTTC. Its translation: CAMSLGHGSYEQYF.

The table lists this clonotype with many counts. The chain is built from TRBV29-1 and TRBJ2-5, with D perhaps assigned TRBD1 or TRBD2 (5 bases each). Germline V gene data show CDR1 as SQVTM and CDR2 as ANQGSEA. V lost 5 bases and J lost 4, with 11 bases in between. The CDR3 has 12 residues. DNA of the CDR3: TGCAGCGTTAACAGTGGGGGAGAGACCCAGTACTTC. This gives the protein CSVNSGGETQYF.

This clonotype has just one count. The chain couples TRBV5-4 to TRBJ2-2, with 7 bases fitting TRBD1. The CDR3 runs 15 residues. V trimming: 4 bases; J trimming: 0 bases; junction bases outside the gene matches: 3. CDR1 is SGHNT, CDR2 YYREEE, per germline (reference sequence). Here the CDR3 reads CASSRDSANTGELFF. The CDR3 nucleotides read TGTGCCAGCAGCCGGGACAGTGCGAACACCGGGGAGCTGTTTTTT.

This clonotype was seen at least ten times. The V gene is TRBV11-2, the J gene TRBJ2-2; unclear D gene. Deletions cut 2 bases from V and 5 bases from J, with 3 bases between. Per the germline V gene, CDR1 is SGHAT and CDR2 is FQNNGV. The CDR3 loop spans 12 amino acids. Here the CDR3 DNA reads TGTGCCAGCAGCTTATCTACCGGGGAGCTGTTTTTT. Its translation: CASSLSTGELFF.

This clonotype has more than one count but fewer than ten. This sequence joins TRBV5-1 and TRBJ2-7; D is perhaps TRBD2 (5 bases). Germline V gene sequence: CDR1 SGHRS, CDR2 YFSETQ. V was trimmed by 0 bases and J by 5 bases, leaving 12 bases between them. This CDR3 comprises 14 residues. The CDR3 loop is CASSLALAGHEQYF. CDR3 sequence (DNA): TGCGCCAGCAGCTTGGCCCTAGCCGGACACGAGCAGTACTTC.

This clonotype was seen ten or more times. CDR3 DNA sequence: TGTGCCTGGAGTGGTTCACTTCGGAGCTATAATTCACCCCTCCACTTT. Protein: CAWSGSLRSYNSPLHF. The chain combines TRBV30 with TRBJ1-6; D is uncertain. Germline lookup yields CDR1 GTSNPN and CDR2 SVGIG (reference sequence). The CDR3 covers 16 residues. V lost 1 base and J lost 3, with 13 bases in between. Using reference TRBV30 and TRBJ1-6 for the parts outside the CDR3, the full variable domain is SQTIHQWPATLVQPVGSPLSLECTVEGTSNPNLYWYRQAAGRGLQLLFYSVGIGQISSEVPQNLSASRPQDRQFILSSKKLLLSDSGFYLCAWSGSLRSYNSPLHFGNGTRLTVT.

This clonotype was seen ten or more times. The rearrangement uses TRBV20-1 and TRBJ2-1, with a possible D match to TRBD1 (6 bases). Trimming stripped 2 bases from V and 12 bases from J, with 11 bases between. Germline assignment: CDR1 DFQATT and CDR2 SNEGSKA (reference sequence). This CDR3 is 11 amino acids long. The chain's CDR3 is CSARLGQRQFF. CDR3 coding DNA: TGCAGTGCTAGACTAGGACAGCGGCAGTTCTTC.